These 23 T cell receptor beta chains share one sample of origin, sequenced in a study of vaccination and CD4 T cells after COVID-19. Their antigen targets remain unknown. Regarding treatment: 10-day PBMC culture with coronavirus spike peptide pools or control peptides (ViraFEST assay). Oncomine TCR Beta short-read sequencing was applied to DNA from cultured CD4+ T cells. TCRdb ran MiXCR on the PCR reads and lists one entry per CDR3 protein. In the table there are 12,000 to 15,000 distinct CDR3 sequences, about 53% of which are singletons. Specimen: CD4+ T cells from blood, cultured in vitro, collected before SARS-CoV-2 vaccination. The receptors here all came from a human donor who had recovered from COVID-19.

J is TRBJ2-7 and V is TRBV6-1; TRBD2 matches at 11 bases. The germline V gene encodes CDR1 MNHNS and CDR2 SASEGT. Unmatched junction bases numbered 7, after V lost 7 bases and J lost 2 bases. The CDR3 covers 15 residues. The CDR3 is CASTGTSGSTYEQYF. The CDR3 nucleotides are TGTGCCAGCACGGGGACTAGCGGATCTACCTACGAGCAGTACTTC.

The V and J genes are TRBV29-1 and TRBJ2-5; no clear D gene. Trimming removed 6 bases from V and 5 bases from J, with 13 bases in between. Germline V gives CDR1 SQVTM, CDR2 ANQGSEA. The CDR3 is made up of 12 amino acids. DNA for the CDR3: TGCAGCGTCCGGAAATCAATGGAGACCCAGTACTTC. This gives the protein CSVRKSMETQYF.

The chain carries TRBV19 and TRBJ2-7; 11 bases map to TRBD1. The junction had 10 bases not matched to a gene; V was cut back by 9 bases and J by 3 bases. The V gene's germline CDR1 is LNHDA and CDR2 SQIVND (reference sequence). CDR3 size: 15 residues. In nucleotides, the CDR3 is TGTGCCAGCAGGTTGACCGGGACAGGGGGCTACGAGCAGTACTTC. Translating gives CASRLTGTGGYEQYF.

This chain joins TRBV6-1 and TRBJ2-1; the match to TRBD2 covers 13 bases. Trimming cost V 6 bases and J 6 bases; bases outside gene matches: 5. CDR1 and CDR2 from the germline V gene are MNHNS and SASEGT. The CDR3 spans 15 residues. CDR3 in amino acids: CASRPGLAGANEQFF. The CDR3 nucleotides read TGTGCCAGCAGACCAGGACTAGCGGGAGCCAATGAGCAGTTCTTC.

The chain links TRBV7-9 to TRBJ2-7, with D tentatively TRBD2 (5 bases). CDR3 length: 14 amino acids. V lost 2 bases to trimming and J lost 0 bases, with 8 bases between them. Per germline, CDR1 SEHNR and CDR2 FQNEAQ (reference sequence). The CDR3 nucleotides read TGTGCCAGCAGCTTATCGGGAAGCTCCTACGAGCAGTACTTC. Protein product: CASSLSGSSYEQYF.

J is TRBJ1-6 and V is TRBV15; 9 bases are a match to TRBD1. The CDR3 is 14 residues long. CDR1 is LNHNV, CDR2 YYDKDF, per germline (reference sequence). Losses at the gene ends were 4 bases for V and 6 bases for J; bases not matched to a gene: 1. CDR3 in DNA: TGTGCCACCAGCAAACAGGGGGCTAATTCACCCCTCCACTTT. This sequence encodes CATSKQGANSPLHF.

The chain has TRBV15 and TRBJ2-5, with D perhaps matching TRBD1 or TRBD2 (5 bases each). Germline CDR1 LNHNV, CDR2 YYDKDF (reference sequence). The V gene lost 0 bases and the J gene lost 7 bases, with 9 bases spanning the gap. The CDR3 runs to 13 residues. The CDR3 nucleotides are TGTGCCACCAGCAGAGAGACGGGACGGACCCAGTACTTC. It yields the protein CATSRETGRTQYF.

The chain links TRBV6-2 or TRBV6-3 to TRBJ1-2; D might be TRBD1 (6 bases). The CDR3 covers 14 residues. Germline V gives CDR1 MNHEY, CDR2 SVGEGT. V was clipped by 4 bases and J by 4 bases, with 13 bases between them. The chain's CDR3 is CASSSERTVYGYTF. The CDR3 DNA follows: TGTGCCAGCAGTTCCGAGAGGACAGTCTATGGCTACACCTTC.

The V call is TRBV6-1, the J call TRBJ1-6; 8 bases fit TRBD1. CDR1 MNHNS and CDR2 SASEGT come from the germline V gene. The J segment lost 11 bases and the V segment lost 6 bases, leaving 15 bases of the junction unmatched. The CDR3 extends over 16 amino acids. The CDR3 sequence: CASRARRTGSLTPLHF. CDR3 coding DNA: TGTGCCAGCAGGGCAAGGAGGACAGGGTCGTTAACACCCCTCCACTTT.

Only a few counts were recorded for this clonotype. This chain joins TRBV7-3 and TRBJ2-2; D ambiguous. Between the trimmed V and J ends, which lost 1 base and 5 bases, there was a span of 5 bases. The germline CDR1 and CDR2 sequences are SGHTA and FQGTGA. The CDR3 extends over 13 amino acids. The CDR3, as DNA: TGTGCCAGCAGCTTAAGCGGTACCGGGGAGCTGTTTTTT. This encodes CASSLSGTGELFF.

In its sample, this clonotype was seen a few times. V usage is TRBV7-9 and J usage is TRBJ1-5, with D hard to call. Deletions cut 1 base from V and 5 bases from J, with 3 bases between. The germline CDR1 and CDR2 sequences are SEHNR and FQNEAQ (reference sequence). The CDR3 contains 12 residues. The CDR3 protein is CASSLEDQPQHF. The CDR3 DNA follows: TGTGCCAGCAGCTTAGAAGATCAGCCCCAGCATTTT.

This clonotype came up a few times. The chain is built from TRBV28 and TRBJ2-5; maybe TRBD1 (6 bases). V lost 7 bases and J lost 4, with 10 bases in between. Germline values: CDR1 MDHEN, CDR2 SYDVKM. The CDR3 has 12 amino acids. The chain's CDR3 is CASTQGRETQYF. CDR3 sequence (DNA): TGTGCCAGCACACAGGGTCGAGAGACCCAGTACTTC.

The chain combines TRBV6-1 with TRBJ2-3; D is perhaps TRBD1 or TRBD2 (6 bases each). The CDR3 is 13 residues long. The germline gives CDR1 MNHNS, CDR2 SASEGT. V lost 7 bases to trimming and J lost 3 bases, with 11 bases between them. The CDR3 sequence is CASMEGVTDTQYF. The CDR3 nucleotides are TGTGCCAGCATGGAGGGGGTGACAGATACGCAGTATTTT.

In its sample, this clonotype was seen a few times. V and J are TRBV20-1 and TRBJ2-3; D is unclear. V was trimmed by 5 bases and J by 6 bases, leaving 18 bases between them. CDR1 DFQATT and CDR2 SNEGSKA come from the germline V gene (reference sequence). CDR3 length: 14 residues. CDR3 region: CSARYSSAADTQYF. The DNA of the CDR3 is TGCAGTGCTCGCTATTCGTCTGCGGCTGATACGCAGTATTTT.

This clonotype appeared a few times. This chain links TRBV7-9 with TRBJ1-5; D is unclear. Germline CDR1 SEHNR, CDR2 FQNEAQ (reference sequence). V lost 4 bases and J lost 2, with 12 bases in between. The CDR3 length is 15 residues. The CDR3 loop is CASSSQDGGNQPQHF. CDR3 coding DNA: TGTGCCAGCAGCTCTCAGGACGGTGGCAATCAGCCCCAGCATTTT.

The V and J genes are TRBV20-1 and TRBJ1-6; D not resolved. This CDR3 contains 17 residues. V was clipped by 0 bases and J by 10 bases, with 22 bases between them. Germline V CDR1 and CDR2: DFQATT, SNEGSKA (reference sequence). The CDR3 nucleotides read TGCAGTGCTAGAGATTTACAAGGAAAGCGAAAGGACTCACCCCTCCACTTT. Protein: CSARDLQGKRKDSPLHF.

This clonotype was seen a few times. The CDR3 spells CSASGAPYNEQFF. CDR3 DNA: TGCAGTGCTAGCGGAGCCCCCTACAATGAGCAGTTCTTC. The chain carries TRBV20-1 and TRBJ2-1; D ambiguous. Germline V gene lookup returns CDR1 DFQATT and CDR2 SNEGSKA (reference sequence). The V and J ends lost 3 bases and 2 bases respectively, with 8 bases between them. This CDR3 contains 13 residues.

This clonotype was counted between two and nine times. As DNA, the CDR3 is TGTGCCAGCAGTGAAGTGCAGGGGGCGCCTTTTGGCTACACCTTC. It encodes CASSEVQGAPFGYTF. V gene TRBV6-1 combines with J gene TRBJ1-2; 8 nucleotides match TRBD1. The CDR3 spans 15 residues. Unmatched junction bases numbered 8, after V lost 1 base and J lost 7 bases. Looked up from germline, CDR1 is MNHNS and CDR2 is SASEGT.

This clonotype was observed a few times. This CDR3 is CASRAGVVISPLHF. As DNA, the CDR3 is TGTGCCAGCAGAGCAGGGGTAGTGATTTCACCCCTCCACTTT. The V call is TRBV28, the J call TRBJ1-6, with D perhaps TRBD1 (6 bases). CDR3 length: 14 amino acids. Deletions cut 6 bases from V and 9 bases from J, with 15 bases between. Germline CDR1 and CDR2: MDHEN and SYDVKM.

The chain is built from TRBV12-3 or TRBV12-4 and TRBJ2-1; D call uncertain. Trimming shortened V by 3 bases and J by 6 bases, and 18 bases separated the two germline ends. The CDR3 consists of 16 residues. DNA for the CDR3: TGTGCCAGCAGTTTTGGTGTCACAGTAACGGGCAATGAGCAGTTCTTC. This gives the protein CASSFGVTVTGNEQFF.

The chain employs TRBV11-2 and TRBJ2-7; 11 nucleotides match TRBD2. Germline V lookup: CDR1 SGHAT, CDR2 FQNNGV. J lost 7 bases, V lost 5 bases, and 10 bases had no gene match. CDR3 size: 15 residues. DNA for the CDR3: TGTGCCAGCAGCCGACTAGCGGGACGGGGAGGGGAGCAGTACTTC. This gives the protein CASSRLAGRGGEQYF.

The table lists this clonotype with a few counts. The V call is TRBV7-2, the J call TRBJ2-4; TRBD1 matches at 8 bases. The CDR3 length is 14 residues. Per germline, CDR1 SGHTA and CDR2 FQGNSA. With V trimmed by 5 bases and J by 8 bases, 8 bases remained unmatched. The CDR3 DNA reads as TGTGCCAGCAGCGGTTACGGGACAGGTGACATTCAGTACTTC. Translating gives CASSGYGTGDIQYF.

This clonotype was counted once. V is TRBV5-1 and J is TRBJ2-5, with D perhaps assigned TRBD1 or TRBD2 (5 bases each). CDR1 and CDR2 from the germline V gene are SGHRS and YFSETQ. The ends were cut back, 0 bases at V and 2 bases at J, with 8 bases in the middle. This CDR3 spans 14 amino acids. CDR3 region: CASSLGDVQETQYF. The CDR3 DNA reads TGCGCCAGCAGCTTGGGGGACGTACAAGAGACCCAGTACTTC.